These T cell receptor beta chains were read from a single sample in a study of cytomegalovirus exposure and HLA in healthy donors. This table comes from immunoSEQ multiplex PCR, and its TCRdb copy is limited to in-frame clones, with some not included. The sample yields 160,000 or so clones, roughly four fifths seen once. Sample: PBMCs. These TCRs come from a man in his forties or fifties in good health and CMV-seropositive. CDR3s include the opening cysteine and the closing phenylalanine or tryptophan. Each record gives: D gene, V gene, J gene, clone size, CDR3 DNA, CDR3 protein. A D gene is named only where the DNA matches it firmly. Rows give clone size only sometimes, using once, few, many, or a class for an expanded clone.

TRBD2,TRBV4-1,TRBJ2-7,-,TGCGCCAGCAGCCAAGCCAGCGGGAGAGGCGGCGAGCAGTACTTC,CASSQASGRGGEQYF
TRBD1,TRBV27,TRBJ2-7,-,TGTGCCAGCAGCCTGGACAGGGGGAGCGAGCAGTACTTC,CASSLDRGSEQYF
-,TRBV29-1,TRBJ2-1,-,TGCAGCGTTGAAGGGGAGGCGAAAGGGAGAGGTTACCATGAGCAGTTCTTC,CSVEGEAKGRGYHEQFF
TRBD2,TRBV10-3,TRBJ2-1,-,TGTGCCATCAGGCGGGAGGGGATTAATGAGCAGTTCTTC,CAIRREGINEQFF
-,TRBV5-6,TRBJ2-1,-,TGTGCCAGCAGTCTACAGGGCTATGAGCAGTTCTTC,CASSLQGYEQFF
-,TRBV7-2,TRBJ1-1,-,TGTGCCAGCAGCTACTATCGGAACACTGAAGCTTTCTTT,CASSYYRNTEAFF
-,TRBV2,TRBJ1-1,-,TGTGCCAGCAGTGAACGGGGGGGCACTGAAGCTTTCTTT,CASSERGGTEAFF
-,TRBV7-9,TRBJ1-1,-,TGTGCCAGCAGCGAAGGGGTTACTGAAGCTTTCTTT,CASSEGVTEAFF
-,TRBV7-3,TRBJ2-2,-,TGTGCCAGCAGCTTAAGAGGGGGGGTGCATAGCACCGGGGAGCTGTTTTTT,CASSLRGGVHSTGELFF
TRBD1,TRBV6-5,TRBJ2-7,-,TGTGCCAGCAGTTACTCAACCGACAGGGCCTACGAGCAGTACTTC,CASSYSTDRAYEQYF
TRBD1,TRBV5-1,TRBJ1-4,-,TGCGCCAGCAGCTACGCGGGACAGACTAATGAAAAACTGTTTTTT,CASSYAGQTNEKLFF
-,TRBV6-1,TRBJ1-1,once,TGTGCCAGCAGTGACTTCACTGAAGCTTTCTTT,CASSDFTEAFF
TRBD2,TRBV7-9,TRBJ2-2,-,TGTGCCAGCAGCTTAGATTTTAGCGGGAGTGTCCTCACCGGGGAGCTGTTTTTT,CASSLDFSGSVLTGELFF
TRBD1,TRBV5-6,TRBJ2-7,-,TGTGCCAGCAGCTTGAGGGGGCGGAGCCCCTCCTACGAGCAGTACTTC,CASSLRGRSPSYEQYF
-,TRBV6-5,TRBJ1-1,-,TGTGCCAGCAGTTACACCGGACAGAACACTGAAGCTTTCTTT,CASSYTGQNTEAFF
TRBD1,TRBV4-3,TRBJ2-7,few,TGCGCCAGCAGCCATTGGGGACAGGGTGTGGACGAGCAGTACTTC,CASSHWGQGVDEQYF
TRBD1,TRBV28,TRBJ1-5,-,TGTGCCAGCGGGAAAAGTCCTACAGGGGGAGTAGACTGGGGGAATAGCAATCAGCCCCAGCATTTT,CASGKSPTGGVDWGNSNQPQHF
-,TRBV27,TRBJ1-2,-,TGTGCCAGCAGCGGACGGGATAACTATGGCTACACCTTC,CASSGRDNYGYTF
TRBD1,TRBV6-6,TRBJ1-3,-,TGTGCCAGCGCCGACAGGGCTGTCTCTGGAAACACCATATATTTT,CASADRAVSGNTIYF
-,TRBV7-2,TRBJ1-2,few,TGTGCCAGCAGCATCACCCTCAGGGTTGCTGGCTACACCTTC,CASSITLRVAGYTF
-,TRBV5-1,TRBJ1-6,-,TGCGCCAGCAGCTTTACTAAAACAGACGAGGGATCACCCCTCCACTTT,CASSFTKTDEGSPLHF
-,TRBV7-8,TRBJ2-1,-,TGTGCCAGCAGCTTACAAAGACAAAATGAGCAGTTCTTC,CASSLQRQNEQFF
-,TRBV27,TRBJ2-3,-,TGTGCCAGCAGTTTACGTGGCAGCACAGATACGCAGTATTTT,CASSLRGSTDTQYF
TRBD1,TRBV7-3,TRBJ1-3,-,TGTGCCAGCAGCGACAGGGCTGGAAACACCATATATTTT,CASSDRAGNTIYF
-,TRBV6-1,TRBJ1-5,-,TGTGCCAGCAGTGAAGAATTGGGTGGGGCCCCCCAGCATTTT,CASSEELGGAPQHF
TRBD1,TRBV19,TRBJ1-1,-,TGTGCCAGTAGCATACTCCCGGGACAGGGACTCATGAACACTGAAGCTTTCTTT,CASSILPGQGLMNTEAFF
-,TRBV14,TRBJ2-1,-,TGTGCCAGCAGCCAAGATGAGGTGTGGGACAATGAGCAGTTCTTC,CASSQDEVWDNEQFF
TRBD2,TRBV19,TRBJ2-2,few,TGTGCCAGTAGTATAGGGACTAGCGGGAGGGGGTATACCGGGGAGCTGTTTTTT,CASSIGTSGRGYTGELFF
TRBD2,TRBV6-1,TRBJ2-2,-,TGTGCCAGCAGCTATAAGGGACTAGCCTCCGGGGAGCTGTTTTTT,CASSYKGLASGELFF
-,TRBV5-1,TRBJ2-1,once,TGCGCCAGCAGCAATTGGGACTCAGGACCCTACAATGAGCAGTTCTTC,CASSNWDSGPYNEQFF
TRBD2,TRBV7-2,TRBJ2-5,-,TGTGCCAGCAGCTTAGTCGGGCTAGCGGGCCAGACCCAGTACTTC,CASSLVGLAGQTQYF
TRBD1,TRBV18,TRBJ1-5,-,TGTGCCAGCTCCGAACAGGGGTCCCTCAATCAGCCCCAGCATTTT,CASSEQGSLNQPQHF
-,TRBV13,TRBJ1-5,-,TGTGCCAGCAGCTACAAAAAACGTGACAGATATAGCAATCAGCCCCAGCATTTT,CASSYKKRDRYSNQPQHF
-,TRBV5-1,TRBJ2-7,-,TGCGCCAGCAGCTTAGGAAGCGGTTGGGTTGTGGAGCAGTACTTC,CASSLGSGWVVEQYF
-,TRBV7-9,TRBJ1-5,-,TGTGCCAGCAGCTTAGGGACGGGGGTTGGTCAGCCCCAGCATTTT,CASSLGTGVGQPQHF
TRBD2,TRBV29-1,TRBJ2-1,-,TGCAGCGTGCAGCGGGGGGGAATGAATGAGCAGTTCTTC,CSVQRGGMNEQFF
TRBD2,TRBV19,TRBJ2-1,few,TGTGCCAGTAGTCCCGGGACTAGCGTTGACAATGAGCAGTTCTTC,CASSPGTSVDNEQFF
TRBD2,TRBV4-3,TRBJ2-5,-,TGCGCCAGCAGCCAACGGCGGGGGGGAGGAGAGACCCAGTACTTC,CASSQRRGGGETQYF
-,TRBV10-2,TRBJ2-6,-,TGCGCCAGCAGTGAGCCGCGCGGGCGACAGGATAAGGGTTCTGGGGCCAACGTCCTGACTTTC,CASSEPRGRQDKGSGANVLTF
TRBD2,TRBV28,TRBJ2-3,-,TGTGCCAGCAGCCAAACTAGCGGGAGCAGCACAGATACGCAGTATTTT,CASSQTSGSSTDTQYF